This TCR beta chain was recovered during a study of human T cells and chemical hapten exposure (dated by TCRdb to 2020 to 2023). Study-level background: For sensitization, 2% DPC in acetone was applied to a roughly 2 cm by roughly 2 cm area of upper inner arm skin. Throughout the study period of roughly five months, patients also received therapeutic DPC doses to the scalp every week. Patch testing was performed on the upper back with Finn chambers containing 0.01% DPC, and the patch tests were scored after 6 days according to International Contact Dermatitis Research Group standards. Most of the patients in the cohort were female, and the cohort covered alopecia areata with under or over 50% scalp involvement, alopecia totalis and alopecia universalis. Libraries were pooled for sequencing, and per-sample TCR yields varied mainly because of small differences in library volumes within the pool. In alopecia patients, the study followed how the peripheral blood TCR repertoire changed in vivo over primary and secondary sensitization to diphenylcyclopropenone (DPC), a hapten. Blood was sampled from patients pre-sensitization (week 0) and at 2, 6 and about 24 weeks after DPC sensitization. Around 29 alopecia patients provided blood for TCR sequencing at one to four time points (pre-sensitization, 2, 6 and 24 weeks).

The germline V end is reduced by 4 bases and the J end by 7 bases; junction bases left unmatched: 6. Looking up the germline V gene yields CDR1 SGHTA and CDR2 FQGNSA. Measured from the cysteine to the phenylalanine, the CDR3 is 13 residues long. The retained sequence is limited to the CDR3, 39 bases, with the frame set at the first base. The sample's time point label, decoded: patch test 2, 6 weeks after DPC sensitization. The treatment or condition label on this specimen signifies: therapeutic diphenylcyclopropenone sensitization with weekly scalp DPC. Blood at each patch-test visit was drawn before the patch test was applied. Patients were considered eligible if aged 18 to 70, diagnosed with alopecia and deemed suitable for DPC therapy, and patients were excluded if pregnant. Total RNA was extracted from unfractionated whole blood that had been collected in Tempus Blood RNA tubes. The library was produced with RACE. The listed sequencing device is NextSeq 500. Library preparation attached unique molecular identifiers to individual cDNA molecules for quantitative, reproducible TCR counting. Both TCR alpha and TCR beta chains were sequenced from each blood RNA sample. Turning to the authors' computational methods: Samples had a median of about 96,000 TCRs, with a range from roughly 23,224 to 750,000. The Decombinator software suite was used to annotate the V, J and CDR3 of the TCR reads. To make PS versus PT1 abundance plots, every sample was subsampled to the same number of TCRs (28,000). Expanded TCRs were defined as absent before sensitization and observed at least eight times at the 2-week time point. TCRdb handled the public reads itself, with Q25 trimming in fastp and clone calling in MiXCR, and kept productive beta chains. Here each entry gathers all rows of one CDR3 protein and keeps the most common genes and DNA. What appears here as the V and J calls and clone size reflects TCRdb's work, not the paper's. The sample yields 350,000 to 400,000 distinct CDR3 sequences; over 6% were counted once. Around 5.8% of the sample is held by the ten biggest clonotypes.

In the case of this clonotype: The clone's antigen remains unknown. No per-base quality is available; no much larger clone lies one base away.

Summary of the overall study and its limitations: Repeated subsampling changed both the strength of the expansion versus patch-test correlation and the threshold at which that correlation became significant. All patients had alopecia, a presumed autoimmune disease, so their immune response might differ from that of healthy individuals. Significantly more large CDR3 similarity clusters were formed by expanded TCRs than by pre-sensitization or healthy control sets, consistent with antigen-driven responses. No change with DPC sensitization was found in the number of TCRs above 1 in 1000 frequency, and no evidence of global repertoire structure alterations was found. Patch test score correlated positively with the number of PT1 expanded TCRs, reaching significance at thresholds 8, 16 and 32 but not at 4.

The material was whole blood, obtained in connection with sensitization to the hapten diphenylcyclopropenone (DPC). The rearranged segments are TRBV7-2 and TRBJ2-7; 8 nucleotides in the junction match TRBD1. The clonotype originates from a woman younger than 35 with alopecia areata. Some clones in this sample may be carry-over from other donors' samples. The CDR3 here reads CASSSGQVLEQYF. The DNA sequence follows: TGTGCCAGCAGCTCGGGACAGGTGCTAGAGCAGTACTTC.